These T cell receptor beta chains were read from a single sample in a study of beta chain features in type 1 diabetes. Data came from immunoSEQ multiplex PCR; TCRdb stores just in-frame clones and leaves some out. This table holds a few hundred thousand clones, 9.5% to 12% found once. The specimen sequenced was naive CD4+ T cells from blood. The source of these receptors is a woman aged 30 to 39 in good health. The CDR3 runs from the conserved cysteine through the conserved F or W. The order of the fields is V gene, D gene, J gene, clone size, CDR3 protein, CDR3 DNA. D genes are given only for firm matches. Clone sizes are given selectively: once, few, many, or a class where the clone is expanded.

TRBV27	.	TRBJ2-3	.	CASKVAATDTQYF	TGTGCCAGCAAGGTAGCGGCCACAGATACGCAGTATTTT
TRBV18	.	TRBJ2-4	few	CASSPIETGYGDIQYF	TGTGCCAGCTCACCAATAGAAACAGGGTATGGGGACATTCAGTACTTC
TRBV7-2	.	TRBJ2-1	.	CASSLDRRPNNEQFF	TGTGCCAGCAGCTTAGATCGGCGGCCTAACAATGAGCAGTTCTTC
TRBV7-2	TRBD2	TRBJ2-7	.	CASSVASGRAREQYF	TGTGCCAGCAGCGTTGCTAGCGGGAGGGCGAGGGAGCAGTACTTC
TRBV11-2	TRBD1	TRBJ1-5	.	CASSPTGDQPQHF	TGTGCCAGCAGCCCGACAGGGGATCAGCCCCAGCATTTT
TRBV15	TRBD1	TRBJ2-7	few	CATSRGTGPREQYF	TGTGCCACCAGCAGAGGGACAGGGCCGCGGGAGCAGTACTTC
TRBV28	.	TRBJ2-5	few	CASSALETQYF	TGTGCCAGCAGCGCGTTAGAGACCCAGTACTTC
TRBV29-1	TRBD1	TRBJ2-3	few	CSVAAGGVGSDTQYF	TGCAGCGTTGCGGCAGGGGGCGTAGGGTCAGATACGCAGTATTTT
TRBV2	.	TRBJ1-5	.	CASSVGASSNQPQHF	TGTGCCAGCAGTGTAGGGGCGTCCTCTAATCAGCCCCAGCATTTT
TRBV7-3	TRBD2	TRBJ2-1	few	CASSLPRGRYNEQFF	TGTGCCAGCAGCTTACCGCGCGGGAGATACAATGAGCAGTTCTTC
TRBV25-1	.	TRBJ1-2	.	CASRDQRSYTF	TGTGCCAGCAGAGATCAGAGGAGCTACACCTTC
TRBV19	.	TRBJ2-5	.	CASRETATIKTQYF	TGTGCCAGTAGGGAGACAGCGACGATCAAGACCCAGTACTTC
TRBV29-1	.	TRBJ2-3	.	CSSRLGSTDTQYF	TGCAGCTCAAGACTAGGTAGCACAGATACGCAGTATTTT
TRBV7-2	TRBD1	TRBJ2-4	few	CASSLDIQGPKNIQYF	TGTGCCAGCAGCTTAGACATACAGGGGCCCAAAAACATTCAGTACTTC
TRBV11-1	.	TRBJ2-7	few	CASSFMGRTNSYEQYF	TGTGCCAGCAGCTTTATGGGCCGGACTAACTCCTACGAGCAGTACTTC
TRBV15	TRBD1	TRBJ2-7	few	CATSRALGTATYEQYF	TGTGCCACCAGCAGAGCCCTAGGGACAGCAACCTACGAGCAGTACTTC